These 4 T cell receptor beta chains share one sample of origin, sequenced in a study of brain T cells in children with intractable seizures. TCRdb's copy holds only in-frame clones and misses some; the assay was immunoSEQ multiplex PCR. The sample records 70,000 to 90,000 clones, around 93% being singletons. The sample in question was peripheral blood, obtained at surgery. The receptors come from a boy under two years old with tuberous sclerosis and intractable seizures.

This chain connects TRBV30 to TRBJ1-1; D is unresolved. Germline V lookup: CDR1 GTSNPN, CDR2 SVGIG (reference sequence). Trimming cost V 0 bases and J 0 bases, with 8 bases left between them. The CDR3 sequence is 14 residues long. The CDR3 protein is CAWSVTLMNTEAFF. DNA of the CDR3: TGTGCCTGGAGTGTGACGCTGATGAACACTGAAGCTTTCTTT.

This clone is a singleton in its sample. This rearrangement joins TRBV6-5 to TRBJ2-3; 9 nucleotides agree with TRBD2. V was clipped by 6 bases and J by 4 bases; unmatched bases: 8. The CDR3 is 15 amino acids. Germline V gene sequence: CDR1 MNHEY, CDR2 SVGAGI. The CDR3 here is CASSIAGGGADTQYF. CDR3 in DNA: TGTGCCAGCAGCATCGCGGGAGGGGGGGCAGATACGCAGTATTTT.

This chain joins TRBV14 and TRBJ1-6, with D possibly being TRBD1 (5 bases). This CDR3 is 14 amino acids long. V was trimmed by 4 bases and J by 9 bases, leaving 13 bases between them. Per the germline V gene, CDR1 is SGHDN and CDR2 is FVKESK. The CDR3: CASSRPEGSSPLHF. CDR3 in DNA: TGTGCCAGCAGCCGGCCAGAGGGGAGTTCACCCCTCCACTTT.

V is TRBV29-1 and J is TRBJ2-2; D call uncertain. The germline V gene has CDR1 SQVTM and CDR2 ANQGSEA. This CDR3 is 14 amino acids long. V was clipped by 5 bases and J by 5 bases, with 15 bases between them. As DNA, the CDR3 is TGCAGCGTTCCGTACCCCCAAGGAACCGGGGAGCTGTTTTTT. Its translation: CSVPYPQGTGELFF.